The present entry profiles one T cell receptor (beta chain) with its context. Vbeta (60) and Jbeta (13) primers were used in the PCR. TCRdb's copy holds only in-frame clones and misses some; the assay was immunoSEQ multiplex PCR. The data contain 150,000 or so clones, approximately 84% of them singletons. This entry belongs to a study of cytomegalovirus exposure and HLA in healthy donors. Sampled while nominally healthy, donors likely had unrecorded immune exposures. Germline values: CDR1 ENHRY, CDR2 SYGVKD. This CDR3 is 15 amino acids long. The J segment lost 4 bases and the V segment lost 3 bases, leaving 4 bases of the junction unmatched.

Material: PBMCs. The source of this sequence is a man younger than 35 in good health and CMV-seropositive. The chain carries TRBV10-3 and TRBJ1-5, with 9 nucleotides matching TRBD1. The DNA for the CDR3 is TGTGCCATCAGTGAAACAGGGGGCTTAAATCAGCCCCAGCATTTT. Amino acid sequence: CAISETGGLNQPQHF.